This entry lists 24 T cell receptor beta chains sequenced from one sample in a study of chemoradiotherapy in HPV16-positive cancers. Data came from immunoSEQ multiplex PCR; TCRdb stores just in-frame clones and leaves some out. The data show about 2,000 clones, 75% to 90% seen once. The source material was tumor tissue, sampled from a patient who underwent chemoradiotherapy. The origin of the receptors is a human donor with HPV-associated anogenital cancer.

This chain links TRBV9 with TRBJ2-1; D not resolved. Germline V CDR1 and CDR2: SGDLS, YYNGEE. This CDR3 is built from 11 residues. V lost 2 bases and J 8 bases, leaving 5 bases between the germline ends. CDR3 protein: CASSVSHEQFF. The CDR3 DNA follows: TGTGCCAGCAGCGTTTCTCATGAGCAGTTCTTC.

The sample holds one count of this clone. The rearrangement uses TRBV5-4 and TRBJ2-5, with TRBD1 identical over 9 bases. The CDR3 extends over 16 amino acids. Germline V gene lookup returns CDR1 SGHNT and CDR2 YYREEE (reference sequence). With V trimmed by 0 bases and J by 4 bases, 7 bases remained unmatched. This CDR3 reads CASSLDRGPSRETQYF. The CDR3 nucleotides are TGTGCCAGCAGCTTGGACAGGGGGCCCTCAAGAGAGACCCAGTACTTC.

This sequence joins TRBV6-5 and TRBJ1-4; 7 bases are a match to TRBD1. The CDR3 consists of 15 residues. V was clipped by 5 bases and J by 8 bases; unmatched bases: 11. Germline CDR1 reads MNHEY; CDR2 reads SVGAGI. The CDR3 DNA follows: TGTGCCAGCAGTCCGCGACAGGGTATGAGGGAAAAACTGTTTTTT. Its translation: CASSPRQGMREKLFF.

The chain is built from TRBV2 and TRBJ2-2; D gene ambiguous. The CDR3 loop spans 12 amino acids. Germline V CDR1 and CDR2: SNHLY, FYNNEI. Between the trimmed V and J ends, which lost 2 bases and 9 bases, there was a span of 7 bases. The CDR3 DNA reads TGTGCCAGCAGTGAACAGAACAGGGAGCTGTTTTTT. Translating it yields CASSEQNRELFF.

The V and J genes are TRBV27 and TRBJ1-1, with D perhaps TRBD1 (6 bases). Trimming removed 4 bases from V and 10 bases from J, with 25 bases in between. The CDR3 covers 16 residues. Per the germline V gene, CDR1 is MNHEY and CDR2 is SMNVEV (reference sequence). The CDR3 protein is CASSSYRVIQTIGAFF. The CDR3 DNA follows: TGTGCCAGCAGTTCCTACAGGGTAATACAAACAATCGGAGCTTTCTTT.

The genes are TRBV27 and TRBJ2-7, with 10 bases aligning to TRBD2. Germline lookup yields CDR1 MNHEY and CDR2 SMNVEV (reference sequence). The CDR3 has 16 amino acids. V trimming: 5 bases; J trimming: 0 bases; junction bases outside the gene matches: 7. Here the CDR3 reads CASSAGLADFSYEQYF. The CDR3 coding sequence is TGTGCCAGCAGTGCTGGACTAGCGGATTTCTCCTACGAGCAGTACTTC.

The rearrangement uses TRBV7-6 and TRBJ1-6, with D hard to call. The CDR3 extends over 14 amino acids. CDR1 and CDR2 (germline): SGHVS, FNYEAQ. Trimming cost V 3 bases and J 10 bases, with 13 bases left between them. The DNA for the CDR3 is TGTGCCAGCAGCTTTAAGGGCAATGGATCACCCCTCCACTTT. This codes for CASSFKGNGSPLHF.

J is TRBJ2-1 and V is TRBV6-5; 10 bases fit TRBD2. The junction had 5 bases not matched to a gene; V was cut back by 6 bases and J by 3 bases. There are 15 residues in the CDR3. In germline, CDR1 is MNHEY, CDR2 SVGAGI. The CDR3 sequence is CASRVRLAGYNEQFF. The DNA for the CDR3 is TGTGCCAGCAGAGTTAGACTAGCGGGCTACAATGAGCAGTTCTTC.

This chain uses TRBV19 with TRBJ1-2, with a weak D call TRBD1 (5 bases). Trimming took off 5 bases at V and 1 base at J, with 14 bases between the two ends. The V gene's germline CDR1 is LNHDA and CDR2 SQIVND (reference sequence). There are 15 residues in the CDR3. CDR3 DNA: TGTGCCAGTAGTCCCCGCCAGGGAGGTAACTATGGCTACACCTTC. Encoded protein: CASSPRQGGNYGYTF. The full variable domain, in which reference TRBV19 and TRBJ1-2 provide the parts outside the CDR3, is DGGITQSPKYLFRKEGQNVTLSCEQNLNHDAMYWYRQDPGQGLRLIYYSQIVNDFQKGDIAEGYSVSREKKESFPLTVTSAQKNPTAFYLCASSPRQGGNYGYTFGSGTRLTVV.

The chain couples TRBV1 to TRBJ1-1. TRBV1 is flagged as a pseudogene. CDR3 length: 14 amino acids. CDR3 DNA sequence: TGCACCAGCATCCGGGACCTATTAATTGGTGAAGCTTTCTTT. This codes for CTSIRDLLIGEAFF.

CDR3 in amino acids: CASSPTSGGANEQFF. In DNA form, the CDR3 reads TGTGCCAGCAGCCCAACTAGCGGGGGGGCTAATGAGCAGTTCTTC. The chain links TRBV27 to TRBJ2-1, with 13 nucleotides matching TRBD2. The trim removed 6 bases at V and 7 bases at J, leaving 6 bases unmatched. Germline CDR1 is MNHEY and CDR2 is SMNVEV (reference sequence). The CDR3 sequence is 15 residues long.

This CDR3 is CASSSSDNPYYGYTF. CDR3 DNA: TGTGCCAGCAGTTCGTCGGACAACCCTTACTATGGCTACACCTTC. This chain connects TRBV7-9 to TRBJ1-2; D possibly corresponds to TRBD1 (5 bases). Trimming removed 6 bases at V and 3 bases at J, with 17 bases between. The CDR3 runs to 15 residues. The V gene's germline CDR1 is SEHNR and CDR2 FQNEAQ (reference sequence).

The rearrangement links TRBV5-6 to TRBJ1-1, with a possible D match to TRBD1 (6 bases). The V end lost 4 bases, the J end lost 0 bases, and 22 bases lay between the germline ends. The germline gives CDR1 SGHDT, CDR2 YYEEEE. The CDR3 extends over 18 amino acids. CDR3 loop: CASSPPIDRRRLNTEAFF. In DNA form, the CDR3 reads TGTGCCAGCAGCCCCCCAATCGACAGGCGAAGACTGAACACTGAAGCTTTCTTT.

The J gene is TRBJ2-3, the V gene TRBV4-1, with a possible D match to TRBD2 (5 bases). V dropped 3 bases and J dropped 2 bases, with 15 bases sitting between them. The CDR3 extends over 16 amino acids. The V gene's germline CDR1 is MGHRA and CDR2 YSYEKL. The CDR3 DNA is TGCGCCAGCAGCCAGGAAAGGACGGGAACCACAGATACGCAGTATTTT. This codes for CASSQERTGTTDTQYF.

This chain links TRBV7-9 with TRBJ1-1; perhaps TRBD1 as D (5 bases). Germline V gene data show CDR1 as SEHNR and CDR2 as FQNEAQ (reference sequence). CDR3 size: 17 residues. Deletions cut 2 bases from V and 3 bases from J, with 19 bases between. The CDR3 sequence is CASSLSLRGLGDTEAFF. The CDR3 nucleotides read TGTGCCAGCAGCTTATCACTCCGGGGCCTAGGGGACACTGAAGCTTTCTTT.

The chain joins TRBV30 to TRBJ2-7; D might be TRBD1 (6 bases). The CDR3 is 14 residues long. CDR1 and CDR2 from the germline V gene are GTSNPN and SVGIG (reference sequence). V lost 3 bases, J lost 6 bases, and 18 bases lay in between. The CDR3 DNA follows: TGTGCCTGGAGAAGGGACACAGCTACTCGCGAGCAGTACTTC. It encodes CAWRRDTATREQYF.

The chain combines TRBV28 with TRBJ1-5, with D possibly being TRBD1 (5 bases). Germline V gene sequence: CDR1 MDHEN, CDR2 SYDVKM. The ends were cut back, 8 bases at V and 7 bases at J, with 21 bases in the middle. This CDR3 contains 15 residues. The CDR3 protein is CASLDGREFGQPQHF. CDR3 nucleotide sequence: TGTGCCAGCTTGGATGGCAGGGAATTTGGACAGCCCCAGCATTTT.

The chain links TRBV28 to TRBJ1-2; the D is unclear. In germline, CDR1 is MDHEN, CDR2 SYDVKM. This CDR3 has 14 amino acids. V lost 5 bases and J lost 4, with 14 bases in between. CDR3 nucleotides: TGTGCCAGCAGTCTCATTCATTCCGGCTATGGCTACACCTTC. Residues: CASSLIHSGYGYTF.

This clone appeared a single time. The rearrangement links TRBV4-3 to TRBJ2-1; 8 bases match TRBD2. There are 15 residues in the CDR3. V lost 1 base and J lost 7; bases outside the gene matches: 6. Germline V lookup: CDR1 LGHNA, CDR2 YSLEER. In nucleotides, the CDR3 is TGCGCCAGCAGCCAAGCGGGAGGGCTGGGAAATGAGCAGTTCTTC. Translating gives CASSQAGGLGNEQFF.

This clone was seen a single time. The chain uses TRBV11-3 and TRBJ2-7; TRBD1 or TRBD2 may be the D gene (5 bases each). Trimming shortened V by 5 bases and J by 5 bases, and 16 bases separated the two germline ends. The CDR3 has 14 residues. Germline loops: CDR1 SGHNT, CDR2 YENEEA. The CDR3 sequence: CASSVGTFGNEQYF. CDR3 in DNA: TGTGCCAGCAGCGTTGGGACGTTCGGGAACGAGCAGTACTTC. Together with reference TRBV11-3 and TRBJ2-7, the CDR3 gives the full variable domain: EAGVVQSPRYKIIEKKQPVAFWCNPISGHNTLYWYLQNLGQGPELLIRYENEEAVDDSQLPKDRFSAERLKGVDSTLKIQPAELGDSAVYLCASSVGTFGNEQYFGPGTRLTVT.

The V and J genes are TRBV9 and TRBJ1-2; TRBD1 agrees at 7 bases. From germline, CDR1 is SGDLS and CDR2 YYNGEE. After removal of 0 bases from V and 4 bases from J, the junction contained 3 bases not matched to a gene. The CDR3 has 14 amino acids. CDR3 protein: CASSVGDRRYGYTF. The CDR3, as DNA: TGTGCCAGCAGCGTAGGGGACAGACGCTATGGCTACACCTTC.

The J gene is TRBJ1-5, the V gene TRBV7-6; D is undetermined. Deletions cut 4 bases from V and 0 bases from J, with 10 bases between. The CDR3 is made up of 15 amino acids. Germline CDR1 reads SGHVS; CDR2 reads FNYEAQ. The CDR3 loop is CASSSSGASNQPQHF. The CDR3 DNA sequence: TGTGCCAGCAGCTCCTCGGGAGCTAGCAATCAGCCCCAGCATTTT. Complete variable domain (other parts from reference TRBV7-6 and TRBJ1-5): GAGVSQSPRYKVTKRGQDVALRCDPISGHVSLYWYRQALGQGPEFLTYFNYEAQQDKSGLPNDRFSAERPEGSISTLTIQRTEQRDSAMYRCASSSSGASNQPQHFGDGTRLSIL.

This sequence joins TRBV5-6 and TRBJ2-5; 7 positions match TRBD1. CDR1 and CDR2 from the germline V gene are SGHDT and YYEEEE. V lost 0 bases to trimming and J lost 5 bases; unmatched junction nucleotides: 4. The CDR3 has 14 amino acids. The CDR3 bases are TGTGCCAGCAGCTTGGGCAGGGGGTACGAGACCCAGTACTTC. Its translation: CASSLGRGYETQYF.

CDR3 residues: CSAYRPSGSRFVAFF. In nucleotides, the CDR3 is TGCAGCGCCTACAGGCCGTCAGGGAGTCGGTTCGTAGCTTTCTTT. The genes are TRBV29-1 and TRBJ1-1; D is perhaps TRBD1 (5 bases). CDR1 is SQVTM, CDR2 ANQGSEA, per germline. Deletions cut 7 bases from V and 10 bases from J, with 28 bases between. The CDR3 consists of 15 residues. The full variable domain, with the rest looked up from reference TRBV29-1 and TRBJ1-1, is SAVISQKPSRDICQRGTSLTIQCQVDSQVTMMFWYRQQPGQSLTLIATANQGSEATYESGFVIDKFPISRPNLTFSTLTVSNMSPEDSSIYLCSAYRPSGSRFVAFFGQGTRLTVV.